Shown below are 21 T cell receptor beta chains from a single sample sequenced in a study of blood T cells in healthy people across ages. The second PCR ran roughly 7 to 12 cycles with a sample-barcoded 5' primer and J-beta primers. In TCRdb, the 5' RACE reads were re-called with MiXCR into one record per CDR3 protein. The sample comprises about 500,000 distinct CDR3 sequences, approximately 25% of which are singletons, and under 9% rests with the top ten. These data were also filed under a second study, of T cells of mothers and their children.

Sequenced sample: blood. These receptors were collected from a boy between 10 and 17 years old in good health.

This clonotype was found a few times. This rearrangement joins TRBV18 to TRBJ2-6; D is ambiguous. Germline assignment: CDR1 KGHSH and CDR2 LQKENI. The CDR3 is 17 residues long. V lost 2 bases and J 0 bases, leaving 11 bases between the germline ends. This CDR3 is CASSPSRTDSGANVLTF. CDR3 nucleotides: TGTGCCAGCTCACCATCCCGGACGGACTCTGGGGCCAACGTCCTGACTTTC.

This chain links TRBV3-1 with TRBJ1-3; a weak D match, TRBD1 (5 bases). V was cut by 4 bases and J by 0 bases, with 16 bases left in between. From germline, CDR1 is LGHDT and CDR2 YNNKEL (reference sequence). This CDR3 contains 17 residues. The CDR3 bases are TGTGCCAGCAGCCCCAGGGCCGGATCCCTCTCTGGAAACACCATATATTTT. Translating it yields CASSPRAGSLSGNTIYF.

The chain combines TRBV6-1 with TRBJ2-5; tentative D call: TRBD1 (6 bases). Gene TRBJ2-1 matches the end of the DNA better, so the J call may be wrong. This CDR3 is built from 16 residues. Germline V gene lookup returns CDR1 MNHNS and CDR2 SASEGT. The CDR3 sequence is CASGTRGGRRYNEQFF. CDR3 coding DNA: TGTGCCAGCGGGACCCGTGGGGGCCGGAGGTACAATGAGCAGTTCTTC.

This clonotype turned up a few times. V gene TRBV27 combines with J gene TRBJ2-5, with TRBD1 matching 9 bases. The J call may be mistaken, given a closer DNA end match to TRBJ2-7. The germline V gene has CDR1 MNHEY and CDR2 SMNVEV (reference sequence). The CDR3 sequence is 14 residues long. In DNA form, the CDR3 reads TGTGCCAGCAGTCAGGGACAGGGAGGGGACGAGCAGTACTTC. Residues: CASSQGQGGDEQYF.

The rearrangement joins TRBV7-2 to TRBJ1-4; tentatively, D is TRBD1 (6 bases). CDR1 is SGHTA, CDR2 FQGNSA, per germline. The CDR3 contains 17 residues. The ends were cut back, 0 bases at V and 7 bases at J, with 18 bases in the middle. The CDR3 here is CASSLASTGQSSEKLFF. The CDR3 region has the DNA TGTGCCAGCAGCTTAGCCTCAACAGGGCAAAGTAGTGAAAAACTGTTTTTT. The variable domain in full, completed from reference TRBV7-2 and TRBJ1-4, reads GAGVSQSPSNKVTEKGKDVELRCDPISGHTALYWYRQSLGQGLEFLIYFQGNSAPDKSGLPSDRFSAERTGGSVSTLTIQRTQQEDSAVYLCASSLASTGQSSEKLFFGSGTQLSVL.

With regard to this clonotype: Its ends do not fully match the called genes, so a read error is possible. The gene calls are TRBV27 and TRBJ2-1; 11 bases fit TRBD2. The V gene's germline CDR1 is MNHEY and CDR2 SMNVEV (reference sequence). CDR3 length: 17 residues. The CDR3 region has the DNA TGTGTCAGCAGTTCCTCTAGCGGGAGGTTTCCCCTCAATGAGCAGTTCTTC. Translation gives CVSSSSSGRFPLNEQFF.

This clonotype has a count of ten or more. The chain recombines TRBV6-5 with TRBJ1-4; D uncertain. The CDR3 sequence is 15 residues long. Trimming removed 0 bases from V and 1 base from J, with 6 bases in between. Germline loops: CDR1 MNHEY, CDR2 SVGAGI. DNA of the CDR3: TGTGCCAGCAGTTACTCTGGCGGAACTAATGAAAAACTGTTTTTT. Its translation is CASSYSGGTNEKLFF.

The genes are TRBV6-1 and TRBJ1-6; 7 bases are a match to TRBD1. Trimming took 5 bases from V and 10 from J; bases not matched to a gene: 11. The CDR3 has 15 amino acids. The germline V gene encodes CDR1 MNHNS and CDR2 SASEGT. The CDR3 sequence: CASSPTGDPSSPLHF. CDR3 DNA: TGTGCCAGCAGTCCTACAGGGGATCCCTCCTCACCCCTCCACTTT.

This clonotype occurred a few times. V and J are TRBV6-1 and TRBJ2-5, with D hard to call. The end of the DNA fits TRBJ2-1 better, so the J call may be wrong. Germline V gives CDR1 MNHNS, CDR2 SASEGT. This CDR3 contains 12 residues. In DNA form, the CDR3 reads TGTGCCAGCTACAATGGGTTTCACGAGCAGTTCTTC. This gives the protein CASYNGFHEQFF.

About this clonotype itself: At one of its ends the junction is not consistent with the germline gene, which may arise from a read error. The V call is TRBV12-3 or TRBV12-4, the J call TRBJ2-5; TRBD1 is a possible D gene (6 bases). The CDR3 totals 14 residues. This CDR3 is CAGSLVDRVETQYF. CDR3 DNA sequence: TGTGCCGGCAGTTTAGTGGACAGAGTTGAGACCCAGTACTTC.

This rearrangement joins TRBV28 to TRBJ2-7, with a tentative D call TRBD2 (5 bases). The V and J ends lost 7 bases and 0 bases respectively, with 13 bases between them. The CDR3 loop spans 14 amino acids. Germline-derived CDR1 and CDR2 are MDHEN and SYDVKM. CDR3 region: CASTLALSSYEQYF. The CDR3 region has the DNA TGTGCCAGCACCCTAGCCCTAAGCTCCTACGAGCAGTACTTC.

The gene calls are TRBV7-9 and TRBJ1-4, with D tentatively TRBD1 (6 bases). V lost 5 bases and J lost 10, with 23 bases in between. Germline CDR1 reads SEHNR; CDR2 reads FQNEAQ (reference sequence). The CDR3 contains 16 residues. CDR3 loop: CASSPLSWGADGKLFF. For the CDR3, the DNA is TGTGCCAGCAGCCCATTATCCTGGGGGGCTGACGGAAAACTGTTTTTT.

The V gene is TRBV21-1, the J gene TRBJ2-7; the D call TRBD2 from the table was never checked on the DNA. TRBV21-1 counts as a pseudogene. The CDR3 contains 15 residues. The DNA for the CDR3 is TGTGCCAGCAGCAAAGATAAGGCGGAGGCCTACGAGCAGTACTTC. It is translated as CASSKDKAEAYEQYF.

The chain links TRBV12-3 or TRBV12-4 to TRBJ2-5; TRBD2 agrees at 10 bases. This CDR3 spans 18 amino acids. J gave up 4 bases and V 3 bases, and 14 bases lay outside the gene matches. The chain's CDR3 is CASSFGLAGVFVGETQYF. CDR3 in DNA: TGTGCCAGCAGTTTCGGGCTAGCGGGGGTTTTTGTAGGAGAGACCCAGTACTTC.

CDR3 sequence reads: CASRRDPTTDEQYF. Written as DNA, the CDR3 is TGTGCCAGCAGGAGGGACCCTACCACCGACGAGCAGTACTTC. This chain uses TRBV6-1 with TRBJ2-7; D might be TRBD1 or TRBD2, each matching 5 bases. Trimming took 6 bases from V and 5 from J, leaving 17 bases between them. Germline CDR1 is MNHNS and CDR2 is SASEGT. The CDR3 spans 14 residues.

The sample holds many counts of this clonotype. The chain links TRBV10-3 to TRBJ1-4; D possibly corresponds to TRBD1 (5 bases). This CDR3 contains 14 residues. CDR1 ENHRY and CDR2 SYGVKD come from the germline V gene. Trimming pared 2 bases from V and 8 bases from J, leaving 12 bases between. CDR3 DNA sequence: TGTGCCATCAGTGAGATGCAGGGAGGAGAAAAACTGTTTTTT. Its protein is CAISEMQGGEKLFF.

This chain connects TRBV14 to TRBJ2-6; D unclear. CDR1 and CDR2 (germline): SGHDN, FVKESK. Trimming took 5 bases from V and 0 from J, leaving 8 bases between them. The CDR3 has 15 residues. CDR3 in DNA: TGTGCCAGCAGCATGCTGAACTCTGGGGCCAACGTCCTGACTTTC. This sequence encodes CASSMLNSGANVLTF.

In its sample, this clonotype was seen a few times. The rearrangement joins TRBV11-3 to TRBJ2-1; D may match TRBD1 or TRBD2 (5 bases each). The J call may be incorrect, as the DNA end agrees better with TRBJ2-5. Germline V gene lookup returns CDR1 SGHNT and CDR2 YENEEA. This CDR3 spans 14 amino acids. As DNA, the CDR3 is TGTGCCAGCAGCTTAGGAGGGGAAGGAGAGACCCAGTACTTC. Its translation: CASSLGGEGETQYF.

The chain is built from TRBV20-1 and TRBJ2-4; 9 bases map to TRBD2. Germline CDR1 reads DFQATT; CDR2 reads SNEGSKA (reference sequence). This CDR3 comprises 13 residues. J was trimmed by 8 bases and V by 1 base; bases with no gene match: 3. CDR3 nucleotides: TGCAGTGCTAGAGGGACTAGCGTGGACATTCAGTACTTC. Translated, it gives CSARGTSVDIQYF.

This chain links TRBV7-2 with TRBJ2-1; no clear D. The CDR3 length is 11 residues. V was shortened by 4 bases and J by 10 bases, with 8 bases between the two germline ends. Germline assignment: CDR1 SGHTA and CDR2 FQGNSA. This chain's CDR3 is CASSSTLEQFF. CDR3 nucleotides: TGTGCCAGCAGCTCCACATTGGAGCAGTTCTTC.

The V and J genes are TRBV9 and TRBJ2-2; D is possibly TRBD2 (7 bases). Looked up from germline, CDR1 is SGDLS and CDR2 is YYNGEE. The CDR3 is 16 residues long. Deletions cut 2 bases from V and 0 bases from J, with 11 bases between. The CDR3 sequence is CASSVSGGPNTGELFF. As DNA, the CDR3 is TGTGCCAGCAGCGTTTCCGGGGGGCCGAACACCGGGGAGCTGTTTTTT.